The clone carrying this T cell receptor beta chain has just a few counts. This CDR3 is 15 amino acids long. V shed 4 bases and J shed 4 bases, with 13 bases lying between them. CDR1 and CDR2 from the germline V gene are LGHNA and YSLEER. The sample comes from a study of cytomegalovirus exposure and HLA in healthy donors. Study-level background: A preliminary data release comprised tens of millions of unique TCRs obtained from HLA-typed donors. Among the 370 or so donors who were genotyped, approximately 84% fell in the genetic ancestry cluster that is associated with self-reported Caucasian donors.

PCR primers comprised 60 Vbeta and 13 Jbeta primers. Sequencing used immunoSEQ multiplex PCR; TCRdb keeps in-frame clones, though not all of them. The sample includes roughly 120,000 clones, about four fifths seen only once; the top ten take approximately 5%. The sample taken for sequencing was PBMCs. The chain combines TRBV4-3 with TRBJ2-2; tentatively, D is TRBD2 (6 bases). The receptor was derived from a man younger than 40 in good health and CMV-seronegative. CDR3 nucleotides: TGCGCCAGCAGCCTAGCGGCGGTCCCCACCGGGGAGCTGTTTTTT. Translation gives CASSLAAVPTGELFF.